This entry concerns a single T cell receptor beta chain. Its antigen is unidentified. Trimming cost V 0 bases and J 0 bases; bases outside gene matches: 6. The CDR3 sequence is 18 residues long. CDR1 is SGHRS, CDR2 YFSETQ, per germline. Arm-PCR of CDR3 regions with iRepertoire HTBI primers generated TCR beta libraries. TCRdb recomputed calls from the multiplex PCR reads with MiXCR, one row per CDR3 protein. This sample has a few hundred thousand distinct CDR3 sequences, with roughly 17% found just once. Time point indicated: newly diagnosed GD, antithyroid drugs for less than 3 months. The TCR library was made from RNA that had been extracted from PBMCs in TRIzol. Graves' disease diagnoses used American Thyroid Association guidelines. The data stem from a study of regulatory T cells in long-lasting Graves disease. Study conclusions and caveats: Small sample size may have lowered accuracy. Clonotypes that were public and shared totalled approximately 3,000 in persistent patients versus around 970 in new patients.

This sample also belongs to another study, concerning T cells in Graves' hyperthyroidism and ophthalmopathy. This second study says: The HTBI set primed first-round TCR CDR3 RT-PCR.

This sequence originates from a woman aged 18-30 years with Graves disease. The J gene is TRBJ2-3, the V gene TRBV5-1; 11 nucleotides agree with TRBD2. This specimen was peripheral blood mononuclear cells (PBMCs), taken at new diagnosis, from a patient treated with antithyroid drugs. CDR3 in DNA: TGCGCCAGCAGCTTGGCCCGGTTAGCGGGAGGGAGCACAGATACGCAGTATTTT. As protein: CASSLARLAGGSTDTQYF.